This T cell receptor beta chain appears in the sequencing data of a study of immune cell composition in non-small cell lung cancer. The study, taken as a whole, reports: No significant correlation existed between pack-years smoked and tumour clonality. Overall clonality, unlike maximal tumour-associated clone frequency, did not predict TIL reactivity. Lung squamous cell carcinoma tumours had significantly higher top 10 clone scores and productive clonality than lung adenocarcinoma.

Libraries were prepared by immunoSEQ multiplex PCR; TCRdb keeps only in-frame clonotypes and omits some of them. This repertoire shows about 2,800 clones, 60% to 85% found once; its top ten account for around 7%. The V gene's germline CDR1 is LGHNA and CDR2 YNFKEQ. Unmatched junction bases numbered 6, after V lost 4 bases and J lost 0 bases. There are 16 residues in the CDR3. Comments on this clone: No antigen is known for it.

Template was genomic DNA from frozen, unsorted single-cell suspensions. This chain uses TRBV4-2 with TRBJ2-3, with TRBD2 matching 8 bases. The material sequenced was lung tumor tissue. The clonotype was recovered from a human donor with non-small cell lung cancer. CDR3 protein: CASSRKLAESTDTQYF. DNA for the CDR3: TGTGCCAGCAGCCGCAAACTAGCGGAGAGCACAGATACGCAGTATTTT.